Presented here are 9 T cell receptor beta chains from one specimen sequenced in a study of T cells after yellow fever vaccination. Each CDR3 protein gets one entry after TCRdb re-called the 5' RACE reads with MiXCR. The sample lists about 50,000 distinct CDR3 sequences, roughly 6.9% occurring once. The sequences come from CD8+ T cells sorted from PBMCs, collected on the day of the first yellow fever vaccination. The source of these receptors is a man between 18 and 35 years old who received the YFV17D yellow fever vaccine.

This clonotype has more than one count but fewer than ten. This chain joins TRBV10-3 and TRBJ1-1, with TRBD1 matching 8 bases. The CDR3 covers 13 residues. Germline trimming cut 10 bases from V and 1 base from J; bases unmatched to any gene: 5. CDR1 is ENHRY, CDR2 SYGVKD, per germline. The CDR3 reads CATKTGGNTEAFF. CDR3 DNA sequence: TGTGCCACAAAAACAGGGGGGAACACTGAAGCTTTCTTT.

This clonotype was observed at least ten times. The rearrangement uses TRBV5-6 and TRBJ2-1; a weak D match, TRBD2 (5 bases). V shed 3 bases and J shed 2 bases, with 12 bases lying between them. Germline lookup yields CDR1 SGHDT and CDR2 YYEEEE. This CDR3 is 15 amino acids long. In nucleotides, the CDR3 is TGTGCCAGCAGCTCGGTTAGCGTTCCCTACAATGAGCAGTTCTTC. Its protein is CASSSVSVPYNEQFF.

This sequence joins TRBV10-3 and TRBJ2-7, with a weak D call TRBD1 (5 bases). Germline V gene lookup returns CDR1 ENHRY and CDR2 SYGVKD. Trimming removed 10 bases from V and 3 bases from J, with 10 bases in between. The CDR3 has 11 residues. The CDR3 DNA sequence: TGTGCCACCTCGCAGGGCTACGAGCAGTACGTC. It specifies CATSQGYEQYV.

The chain combines TRBV6-5 with TRBJ2-1, with TRBD2 matching over 9 bases. The CDR3 sequence is 15 residues long. CDR1 MNHEY and CDR2 SVGAGI come from the germline V gene. V shed 2 bases and J 2 bases; nucleotides not matched to a gene: 1. CDR3 protein: CASSYAGGPYNEQFF. The CDR3 region has the DNA TGTGCCAGCAGTTACGCGGGGGGGCCCTACAATGAGCAGTTCTTC.

This clonotype was seen many times. The chain carries TRBV7-2 and TRBJ2-7, with unresolved D. The CDR3 consists of 12 residues. Germline V gene lookup returns CDR1 SGHTA and CDR2 FQGNSA. V lost 5 bases to trimming and J lost 5 bases, with 10 bases between them. DNA of the CDR3: TGTGCCAGCAGCCCGGCCCCCGACGAGCAGTACTTC. Its translation: CASSPAPDEQYF.

V is TRBV7-6 and J is TRBJ1-2; TRBD1 matches at 9 bases. This CDR3 has 14 residues. The germline gives CDR1 SGHVS, CDR2 FNYEAQ. With V trimmed by 4 bases and J by 3 bases, 3 bases remained unmatched. The CDR3 loop reads CASSSTGGDYGYTF. The CDR3 coding sequence is TGTGCCAGCAGCTCAACAGGGGGCGACTATGGCTACACCTTC.

The rearrangement links TRBV6-2 or TRBV6-3 to TRBJ2-7; perhaps TRBD2 as D (5 bases). CDR1 and CDR2 from the germline V gene are MNHEY and SVGEGT. V dropped 6 bases and J dropped 4 bases, with 10 bases sitting between them. This CDR3 region has 12 residues. CDR3 coding DNA: TGTGCCAGCAGCCCCCGGGAATACGAGCAGTACTTC. It specifies CASSPREYEQYF.

This clonotype was found many times. The rearrangement joins TRBV9 to TRBJ2-1; TRBD2 matches 9 bases. Losses at the gene ends were 0 bases for V and 2 bases for J; bases not matched to a gene: 0. Germline CDR1 reads SGDLS; CDR2 reads YYNGEE. The CDR3 has 15 amino acids. The CDR3 protein is CASSVVAGAYNEQFF. In nucleotides, the CDR3 is TGTGCCAGCAGCGTAGTAGCGGGGGCCTACAATGAGCAGTTCTTC.

The CDR3 nucleotides are TGTGCCATCCTGGCCACTAGCGGGGGGCACAATGAGCAGTTCTTC. Encoded protein: CAILATSGGHNEQFF. J is TRBJ2-1 and V is TRBV10-3; 12 nucleotides line up with TRBD2. With 8 bases clipped from V and 5 bases from J, the junction kept 7 bases outside the gene matches. CDR3 length: 15 amino acids. In germline, CDR1 is ENHRY, CDR2 SYGVKD.